Given below is one T cell receptor beta chain in context. What it binds is not known. The data originate from a study of immune cell composition in non-small cell lung cancer. General study results and limits: Clones >0.5% enriched in tumour were rarer in adenocarcinoma (around 33%) than squamous (approximately 80%). Tumour TCR-beta clonality showed no significant link to smoking pack-years.

Sequencing used immunoSEQ multiplex PCR; TCRdb keeps in-frame clones, though not all of them. The data hold 3,500 to 4,500 clones, with about 70% observed a single time. CDR1 is SGHNT and CDR2 is YENEEA in the germline V gene. The CDR3 runs 16 residues. V trimming: 3 bases; J trimming: 1 base; junction bases outside the gene matches: 6. The rearrangement uses TRBV11-3 and TRBJ1-1; TRBD1 aligns across 9 bases. This sequence originates from a human donor with non-small cell lung cancer. The sample taken for sequencing was lung tumor tissue. CDR3 loop: CASSLGQGRRNTEAFF. CDR3 in DNA: TGTGCCAGCAGCTTGGGACAGGGTAGAAGGAACACTGAAGCTTTCTTT.